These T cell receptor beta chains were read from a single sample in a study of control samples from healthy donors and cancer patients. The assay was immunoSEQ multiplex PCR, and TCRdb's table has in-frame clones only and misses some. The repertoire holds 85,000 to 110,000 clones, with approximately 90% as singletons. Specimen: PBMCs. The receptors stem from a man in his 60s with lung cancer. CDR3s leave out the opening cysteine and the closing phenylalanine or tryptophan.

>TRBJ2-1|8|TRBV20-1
SARSVEQF
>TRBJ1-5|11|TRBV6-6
ASSRSGNQPQH
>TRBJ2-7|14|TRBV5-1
ASSLAGQGSSYEQY
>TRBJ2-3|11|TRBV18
ASSPVRTDTQY
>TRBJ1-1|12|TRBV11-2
ASSIKQGATEAF
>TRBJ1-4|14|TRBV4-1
ASSLRPQGANEKLF
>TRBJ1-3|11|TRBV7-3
ASSPDPGNTIY
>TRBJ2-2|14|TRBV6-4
ASSDLPGRNTGELF
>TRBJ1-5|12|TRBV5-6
ASSYPTGGQPQH
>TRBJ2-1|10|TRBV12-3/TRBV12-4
ASSFNNNEQF
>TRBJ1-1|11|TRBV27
ASSSWTGNEAF
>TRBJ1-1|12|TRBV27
ASSPRQGRTEAF
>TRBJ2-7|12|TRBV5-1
ASSLSLTGDEQY
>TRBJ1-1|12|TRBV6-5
ASIMTGDNTEAF
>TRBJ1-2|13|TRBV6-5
ASSYSKQGSYGYT
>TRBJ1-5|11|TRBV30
AWSEDSNQPQH
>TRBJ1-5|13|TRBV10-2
ASSESGGSNQPQH
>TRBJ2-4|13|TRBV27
ASSPRGQPKNIQY
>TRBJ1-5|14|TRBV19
ASSIRGGVGNQPQH
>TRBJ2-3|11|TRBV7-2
ASSLQGSDTQY
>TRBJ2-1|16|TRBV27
ASSFLHGLAGDYNEQF
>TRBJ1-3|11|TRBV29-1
SVGLGSGNTIY
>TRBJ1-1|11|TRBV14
ASSTTRGTEAF
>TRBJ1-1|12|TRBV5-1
ASSLDSWGTEAF
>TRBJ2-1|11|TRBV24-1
ATSDFRGSEQF
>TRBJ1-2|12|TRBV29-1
SVVTTGGAVGYT
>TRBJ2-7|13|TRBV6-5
ASSYDWDRGYEQY
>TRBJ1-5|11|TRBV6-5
ASSWTGNQPQH
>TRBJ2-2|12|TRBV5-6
ASSNDRNTGELF